Following are 24 T cell receptor beta chains from one sample sequenced in a study of response to subunit inactivated influenza vaccine. One entry per CDR3 protein results from TCRdb running MiXCR on the RT-PCR reads. The sample carries about 700,000 distinct CDR3 sequences, about 15% recorded once. The material was PBMCs from blood, obtained around 15 days before vaccination. These receptors were collected from a man in his fifties who received an inactivated influenza vaccine.

The chain couples TRBV4-2 to TRBJ2-5; D not certain. The ends were cut back, 0 bases at V and 1 base at J, with 9 bases in the middle. The germline gives CDR1 LGHNA, CDR2 YNFKEQ. This CDR3 has 15 amino acids. CDR3 sequence: CASSQDLRFQETQYF. CDR3 DNA sequence: TGTGCCAGCAGCCAAGATTTGAGGTTCCAAGAGACCCAGTACTTC.

The chain joins TRBV10-3 to TRBJ1-6, with D possibly being TRBD1 (6 bases). Germline assignment: CDR1 ENHRY and CDR2 SYGVKD. V lost 6 bases to trimming and J lost 10 bases, with 19 bases between them. The CDR3 sequence is 15 residues long. The CDR3 region has the DNA TGTGCCATCAGGGGGGCGCGGTTAGTCCGATCACCCCTCCACTTT. Protein sequence: CAIRGARLVRSPLHF.

The chain links TRBV11-2 to TRBJ1-1; 7 bases line up with TRBD1. CDR1 and CDR2 (germline): SGHAT, FQNNGV. The CDR3 is made up of 12 amino acids. J was trimmed by 7 bases and V by 5 bases; bases with no gene match: 4. The CDR3 here is CASSATGIEAFF. CDR3 bases: TGTGCCAGCAGCGCGACAGGGATTGAAGCTTTCTTT.

This clonotype turned up a few times. The chain carries TRBV7-9 and TRBJ2-7; no firm D call. Germline loops: CDR1 SEHNR, CDR2 FQNEAQ (reference sequence). The CDR3 runs to 10 residues. Trimming removed 10 bases at V and 2 bases at J, with 6 bases between. Here the CDR3 DNA reads TGTGCCACCGGAACCTACGAGCAGTACTTC. As protein: CATGTYEQYF.

The chain recombines TRBV7-9 with TRBJ2-3, with 7 bases fitting TRBD1. The CDR3 sequence is 15 residues long. V shed 5 bases and J 5 bases; nucleotides not matched to a gene: 10. Germline CDR1 and CDR2: SEHNR and FQNEAQ (reference sequence). The CDR3 loop reads CASSDPGQGEDTQYF. CDR3 bases: TGTGCCAGCAGCGACCCAGGCCAGGGGGAAGATACGCAGTATTTT.

This rearrangement joins TRBV20-1 to TRBJ2-3, with D hard to call. CDR1 and CDR2 (germline): DFQATT, SNEGSKA (reference sequence). Trimming left V 5 bases short and J 0 bases short, with 15 bases between. The CDR3 consists of 15 residues. Here the CDR3 DNA reads TGCAGTGCTCCGGCTAGGCGCGCTAGCACAGATACGCAGTATTTT. Its translation is CSAPARRASTDTQYF.

This clonotype showed up many times. The chain is built from TRBV5-1 and TRBJ2-7, with a weak D call TRBD2 (6 bases). V was trimmed by 0 bases and J by 6 bases, leaving 10 bases between them. This CDR3 region has 13 residues. CDR1 and CDR2 from the germline V gene are SGHRS and YFSETQ. CDR3 residues: CASSLVWGGEQYF. As DNA, the CDR3 is TGCGCCAGCAGCTTGGTTTGGGGAGGCGAGCAGTACTTC.

The chain links TRBV6-2 or TRBV6-3 to TRBJ1-4; TRBD1 aligns across 7 bases. V gave up 5 bases and J gave up 4 bases; unmatched junction bases: 7. Germline loops: CDR1 MNHEY, CDR2 SVGEGT. The CDR3 length is 15 residues. CDR3 in amino acids: CASSNPGTDNEKLFF. The CDR3 DNA reads TGTGCCAGCAGTAACCCCGGGACAGATAATGAAAAACTGTTTTTT.

V is TRBV2 and J is TRBJ2-5, with D maybe TRBD1 (6 bases). Trimming left V 8 bases short and J 3 bases short, with 13 bases between. The CDR3 totals 13 residues. The germline CDR1 and CDR2 sequences are SNHLY and FYNNEI. CDR3 protein: CASLGTLKETQYF. The CDR3 DNA is TGTGCCAGCTTAGGGACACTTAAAGAGACCCAGTACTTC.

The table lists this clonotype with a few counts. This sequence joins TRBV28 and TRBJ1-5; no firm D call. Germline V gene sequence: CDR1 MDHEN, CDR2 SYDVKM. The CDR3 loop spans 11 amino acids. V lost 5 bases and J 11 bases, leaving 10 bases between the germline ends. This CDR3 is CASSTVQSQHF. Here the CDR3 DNA reads TGTGCCAGCAGTACGGTCCAGTCCCAGCATTTT.

This clonotype occurred many times. This chain joins TRBV28 and TRBJ1-4; 8 bases map to TRBD1. In germline, CDR1 is MDHEN, CDR2 SYDVKM. CDR3 length equals 15 residues. With V trimmed by 5 bases and J by 8 bases, 10 bases remained unmatched. CDR3 sequence reads: CASSIPGQGLEKLFF. CDR3 sequence (DNA): TGTGCCAGCAGTATCCCAGGACAGGGCTTGGAAAAACTGTTTTTT. Filled out from reference TRBV28 and TRBJ1-4, the complete variable domain reads DVKVTQSSRYLVKRTGEKVFLECVQDMDHENMFWYRQDPGLGLRLIYFSYDVKMKEKGDIPEGYSVSREKKERFSLILESASTNQTSMYLCASSIPGQGLEKLFFGSGTQLSVL.

This clonotype occurred many times. The V call is TRBV4-1, the J call TRBJ2-5; D ambiguous. Germline values: CDR1 MGHRA, CDR2 YSYEKL. The CDR3 spans 13 residues. V was clipped by 2 bases and J by 4 bases, with 8 bases between them. The CDR3 here is CASSQFGGETQYF. In nucleotides, the CDR3 is TGCGCCAGCAGCCAATTTGGTGGAGAGACCCAGTACTTC.

The sample holds a few counts of this clonotype. The chain recombines TRBV12-3 or TRBV12-4 with TRBJ1-4, with TRBD1 matching 8 bases. The V and J ends lost 3 bases and 7 bases, in that order; junction bases with no gene match: 7. The CDR3 length is 15 residues. In DNA form, the CDR3 reads TGTGCCAGCAGTTTGGGCAGGGGGCGCGGTGAAAAACTGTTTTTT. Protein sequence: CASSLGRGRGEKLFF.

The V gene is TRBV5-4, the J gene TRBJ2-6; unclear D gene. This CDR3 is built from 16 residues. Germline CDR1 reads SGHNT; CDR2 reads YYREEE (reference sequence). V was trimmed by 4 bases and J by 2 bases, leaving 13 bases between them. This CDR3 reads CASSPQWGTGANVLTF. CDR3 DNA sequence: TGTGCCAGCAGCCCCCAATGGGGTACTGGGGCCAACGTCCTGACTTTC.

This clonotype came up a few times. This chain joins TRBV5-1 and TRBJ2-1; unclear D gene. CDR3 length: 15 amino acids. Trimming took 5 bases from V and 9 from J, leaving 21 bases between them. Looked up from germline, CDR1 is SGHRS and CDR2 is YFSETQ. CDR3 DNA: TGCGCCAGCAGGCCGGCGGCCCCGTTCGTTCCTGAGCAGTTCTTC. Encoded protein: CASRPAAPFVPEQFF.

The chain combines TRBV4-1 with TRBJ2-1; 8 bases agree with TRBD2. Trimming took 0 bases from V and 8 from J; bases not matched to a gene: 15. This CDR3 has 18 residues. CDR1 and CDR2 from the germline V gene are MGHRA and YSYEKL. CDR3 in DNA: TGCGCCAGCAGCCAAGAGTATCGGGGGGGCCCTTTAATCGATGAGCAGTTCTTC. It translates to CASSQEYRGGPLIDEQFF.

The chain recombines TRBV29-1 with TRBJ2-1; unclear D gene. The CDR3 sequence is 13 residues long. Germline assignment: CDR1 SQVTM and CDR2 ANQGSEA. The V end lost 0 bases, the J end lost 8 bases, and 11 bases lay between the germline ends. Here the CDR3 DNA reads TGCAGCGTTGAAGATAGGCTGAACGATGAGCAGTTCTTC. Amino acids: CSVEDRLNDEQFF.

The chain uses TRBV9 and TRBJ2-2; D gene uncertain. The V end lost 0 bases, the J end lost 0 bases, and 9 bases lay between the germline ends. This CDR3 has 16 amino acids. Germline V gene data show CDR1 as SGDLS and CDR2 as YYNGEE. The CDR3 nucleotides are TGTGCCAGCAGCGTAGGCAGGAGCTCGAACACCGGGGAGCTGTTTTTT. Protein sequence: CASSVGRSSNTGELFF.

The chain joins TRBV7-9 to TRBJ2-7, with 8 bases identical to TRBD2. The CDR3 loop spans 15 amino acids. CDR1 and CDR2 (germline): SEHNR, FQNEAQ (reference sequence). Trimming took 6 bases from V and 2 from J; bases not matched to a gene: 9. As DNA, the CDR3 is TGTGCCAGCAGTTACGGACCGGGACTAGCCTACGAGCAGTACTTC. Protein: CASSYGPGLAYEQYF.

Concerning this clonotype: The junction does not match germline at one end; this may be a read error. The chain recombines TRBV7-9 with TRBJ2-5; the D gene is possibly TRBD1 (6 bases). Germline assignment: CDR1 SEHNR and CDR2 FQNEAQ (reference sequence). This CDR3 has 13 residues. The CDR3 nucleotides are TGTGCCAGCAGCTTAACAGGGTCGCTGACCAAGTACTTC. Protein sequence: CASSLTGSLTKYF.

This clonotype was detected a few times. V and J are TRBV7-8 and TRBJ2-5; D perhaps matches TRBD1 (6 bases). Trimming removed 2 bases from V and 5 bases from J, with 15 bases in between. Looked up from germline, CDR1 is SGHVS and CDR2 is FQNEAQ. The CDR3 totals 15 residues. CDR3 coding DNA: TGTGCCAGCAGCTTACTGGGACAAGTGTCGGAGACCCAGTACTTC. It yields the protein CASSLLGQVSETQYF.

This clonotype was picked up a small number of times. V gene TRBV4-2 combines with J gene TRBJ1-2, with D unclear. This CDR3 is built from 13 residues. V shed 1 base and J shed 6 bases, with 9 bases lying between them. Germline loops: CDR1 LGHNA, CDR2 YNFKEQ. The CDR3 spells CASSQAAPNGYTF. The CDR3 bases are TGTGCCAGCAGCCAAGCCGCCCCAAATGGCTACACCTTC.

This clonotype was counted only a few times. The V call is TRBV5-1, the J call TRBJ2-3; 10 bases fit TRBD1. The CDR3 is 15 residues long. Losses at the gene ends were 7 bases for V and 0 bases for J; bases not matched to a gene: 5. The germline gives CDR1 SGHRS, CDR2 YFSETQ. The CDR3 sequence: CASGQGDVSTDTQYF. In nucleotides, the CDR3 is TGCGCCAGCGGACAGGGGGACGTTAGCACAGATACGCAGTATTTT.

The chain employs TRBV7-3 and TRBJ2-2, with a tentative D call TRBD2 (7 bases). V was shortened by 5 bases and J by 6 bases, with 13 bases between the two germline ends. The CDR3 totals 14 residues. CDR1 is SGHTA, CDR2 FQGTGA, per germline. The CDR3: CASSTGGRPGELFF. CDR3 in DNA: TGTGCCAGCAGCACCGGGGGGCGACCCGGGGAGCTGTTTTTT.